Sequencing of this T cell receptor (beta chain) was carried out in a study of T cells after yellow fever vaccination (dated by TCRdb to between 2018 and 2020). Turning to the overall study: The SMART-Seq v4 Ultra Low Input RNA kit was used to prepare libraries from fractions with low cell numbers. Bulk TCR alpha and beta repertoires were sequenced longitudinally to track T-cell clones before and after primary and booster YFV17D yellow fever vaccination. Two healthy male donors made up the cohort, one aged 18 to 30 years and the other aged 30 to 39 years. Bulk PBMC replicates and cell subsets were isolated from blood drawn at multiple timepoints before and after both primary and secondary immunization. The paper's findings and limits, for the study overall: After the booster, most clones that had expanded after primary vaccination were detected again (around 95% of CD4 and roughly nine tenths of CD8), suggesting broad maintenance of memory. A small share of clonotypes was detected in both CD4 and CD8 compartments, with the overlap likely arising from convergent recombination. Because abundant contaminating clonotypes from the bulk population could be contained in FACS-sorted repertoires, computational filtering was required. The study included only a couple of donors, which limits how far the findings can be generalized. The secondary T-cell response was weaker than the primary response but faster, peaking on day 5 instead of day 15.

About this clonotype itself: Its specific antigen is unknown. Per-nucleotide qualities are absent, and no much larger clonotype sits a single base away.

Data came from an Illumina NovaSeq 6000. TCR cDNA was synthesized by 5'RACE template switching, which introduced a universal primer site and unique molecular identifiers. Priming for cDNA synthesis came from both the TCR alpha and TCR beta constant segments. Library amplification involved two PCR steps, and the second step added sample barcodes and sequencing adapters. Sequencing of libraries was done on Illumina HiSeq 2500 (2x100 bp) or NovaSeq (2x150 bp). In the original analysis: MIGEC was used to demultiplex reads and collapse the reads into UMI consensus sequences, and MiXCR was used for V(D)J alignment. Using edgeR on replicate PBMC samples, clonotypes were called vaccine-responding if FDR was below 0.01 and the log2 fold change was above 5 up to day 15. Each bulk clonotype was labeled CD4 or CD8 based on which sequenced repertoire, CD4 or CD8, contained the clonotype at higher abundance. TCRdb reran the public reads through fastp at Q25 and MiXCR, keeping productive beta chains. Every CDR3 protein is listed once, alongside the most common genes and DNA of its rows. The V and J calls and clone size come from TCRdb's table, not from the authors' own analysis. The sample table shows 250,000 to 400,000 distinct CDR3 sequences, and about 4% are seen once. The ten largest clones add up to about 22% of the sample.

CDR1 and CDR2 were assigned from the germline V gene as MGHRA and YSYEKL. V was cut back by 1 base and J by 5 bases, leaving a gap of 14 bases between them. The CDR3 spans 15 residues, from the cysteine through the phenylalanine. The only DNA kept is the CDR3, 45 bases in frame from the first base. The treatment or condition label, as the study defines it: live attenuated yellow fever vaccine strain. At each blood-draw timepoint, two biological replicates of bulk PBMCs were obtained. A standard Ficoll-Paque protocol was used to isolate PBMCs from peripheral blood. RNA was extracted with TriZol from bulk PBMCs, CD4 and CD8 fractions, and dextramer-positive and dextramer-negative fractions.

The specimen was PBMCs, collected 5 days after the yellow fever booster vaccination. The sequence was collected from a man between 18 and 35 years old who received the YFV17D yellow fever vaccine. In this chain, TRBV4-1 is recombined with TRBJ2-5; D gene: possibly TRBD2, on 7 matching bases. The CDR3 corresponds to CASSQVPGGRETQYF. DNA sequence: TGCGCCAGCAGCCAAGTCCCGGGGGGCCGGGAGACCCAGTACTTC.